Shown below are 29 T cell receptor beta chains from a single sample sequenced in a study of cytomegalovirus exposure and HLA in healthy donors. Profiled with immunoSEQ multiplex PCR; TCRdb holds only in-frame clones, not every one. The sample consists of over 150,000 clones, about 80% of them appearing once. The sequenced sample consisted of PBMCs. The receptor set was obtained from a woman between 18 and 30 years old in good health and CMV-seropositive.

The chain has TRBV18 and TRBJ1-5; possibly TRBD1 for D (5 bases). The V end was cut by 0 bases, the J end by 4 bases, with 7 bases between. The CDR3 extends over 14 amino acids. Per germline, CDR1 KGHSH and CDR2 LQKENI. The CDR3: CASSPPGANQPQHF. The CDR3 DNA follows: TGTGCCAGCTCACCACCTGGGGCAAATCAGCCCCAGCATTTT. The variable domain in full, with the rest retrieved from reference TRBV18 and TRBJ1-5, is NAGVMQNPRHLVRRRGQEARLRCSPMKGHSHVYWYRQLPEEGLKFMVYLQKENIIDESGMPKERFSAEFPKEGPSILRIQQVVRGDSAAYFCASSPPGANQPQHFGDGTRLSIL.

The chain uses TRBV28 and TRBJ2-1; perhaps TRBD1 as D (6 bases). Germline CDR1 reads MDHEN; CDR2 reads SYDVKM. The germline V and J ends were trimmed by 5 bases and 3 bases, with 14 bases remaining between them. The CDR3 has 15 residues. CDR3 nucleotide sequence: TGTGCCAGCAGTGGGAACAGGGATTACTACAATGAGCAGTTCTTC. Translating it yields CASSGNRDYYNEQFF.

Concerning this clone: Other DNA sequences within the sample encode an identical CDR3. This rearrangement joins TRBV7-2 to TRBJ1-4, with D perhaps TRBD1 (6 bases). The V gene's germline CDR1 is SGHTA and CDR2 FQGNSA. The CDR3 is made up of 15 amino acids. V lost 5 bases, J lost 0 bases, and 10 bases lay in between. The CDR3 coding sequence is TGTGCCAGCAGCCTGAACAGGGCAACTAATGAAAAACTGTTTTTT. Protein product: CASSLNRATNEKLFF.

This clone was counted between two and nine times. The CDR3 here is CASSQDRNTGELFF. CDR3 DNA: TGCGCCAGCAGCCAAGACCGGAACACCGGGGAGCTGTTTTTT. The chain recombines TRBV4-3 with TRBJ2-2, with D hard to call. Germline-derived CDR1 and CDR2 are LGHNA and YSLEER. The CDR3 consists of 14 residues. Trimming removed 0 bases at V and 1 base at J, with 3 bases between.

This clone came up once. V and J are TRBV6-1 and TRBJ2-2, with TRBD1 as a possible D gene (6 bases). Germline values: CDR1 MNHNS, CDR2 SASEGT. CDR3 length: 13 amino acids. V was cut by 8 bases and J by 3 bases, with 10 bases left in between. For the CDR3, the DNA is TGTGCCAGCCCCCAGGGGTACACCGGGGAGCTGTTTTTT. Translation gives CASPQGYTGELFF.

V usage is TRBV5-4 and J usage is TRBJ1-4; D possibly corresponds to TRBD1 (5 bases). Looked up from germline, CDR1 is SGHNT and CDR2 is YYREEE (reference sequence). The CDR3 runs to 14 residues. Trimming removed 4 bases at V and 5 bases at J, with 12 bases between. For the CDR3, the DNA is TGTGCCAGCAGCCGCGGGGCAGGAAATGAAAAACTGTTTTTT. This encodes CASSRGAGNEKLFF.

The V gene is TRBV2, the J gene TRBJ1-4, with TRBD1 matching 9 bases. The J segment lost 5 bases and the V segment lost 6 bases, leaving 7 bases of the junction unmatched. CDR3 size: 15 residues. Germline values: CDR1 SNHLY, CDR2 FYNNEI. The DNA for the CDR3 is TGTGCCAGCAGCGTTGGACAGGGGACGAATGAAAAACTGTTTTTT. Translated, it gives CASSVGQGTNEKLFF.

V gene TRBV7-3 combines with J gene TRBJ2-1; 8 bases fit TRBD1. The length of the CDR3 is 16 residues. In germline, CDR1 is SGHTA, CDR2 FQGTGA. Trimming took 1 base from V and 7 from J; bases not matched to a gene: 9. The CDR3 protein is CASSLKSPTGVNEQFF. The CDR3, as DNA: TGTGCCAGCAGCTTAAAGAGCCCGACAGGGGTGAATGAGCAGTTCTTC.

The V call is TRBV28, the J call TRBJ1-5; TRBD1 agrees at 9 bases. Looked up from germline, CDR1 is MDHEN and CDR2 is SYDVKM. There are 15 residues in the CDR3. The trim removed 6 bases at V and 1 base at J, leaving 4 bases unmatched. The CDR3 here is CASRTGGGSNQPQHF. For the CDR3, the DNA is TGTGCCAGCAGAACAGGGGGCGGGAGCAATCAGCCCCAGCATTTT.

The chain employs TRBV28 and TRBJ2-7; a possible D gene is TRBD2 (6 bases). The CDR3 is made up of 15 amino acids. Germline V CDR1 and CDR2: MDHEN, SYDVKM. V shed 7 bases and J shed 1 base, with 17 bases lying between them. The CDR3, as DNA: TGTGCCAGCACCTTGGGGGGACTTACGTCCTACGAGCAGTACTTC. Translation: CASTLGGLTSYEQYF.

The chain is built from TRBV5-1 and TRBJ2-5, with D unclear. CDR3 length: 12 residues. CDR1 is SGHRS and CDR2 is YFSETQ in the germline V gene. Trimming left V 0 bases short and J 4 bases short, with 4 bases between. The CDR3 spells CASSLDRETQYF. The CDR3 DNA follows: TGCGCCAGCAGCTTGGACAGAGAGACCCAGTACTTC. Full variable domain (rest looked up from reference TRBV5-1 and TRBJ2-5): KAGVTQTPRYLIKTRGQQVTLSCSPISGHRSVSWYQQTPGQGLQFLFEYFSETQRNKGNFPGRFSGRQFSNSRSEMNVSTLELGDSALYLCASSLDRETQYFGPGTRLLVL.

There are a few counts of this clone. The chain employs TRBV11-2 and TRBJ1-2, with a possible D match to TRBD1 (6 bases). V lost 5 bases and J lost 3, with 10 bases in between. CDR3 length: 13 residues. Per germline, CDR1 SGHAT and CDR2 FQNNGV. The CDR3 region is CASSTTGYYGYTF. The CDR3 DNA follows: TGTGCCAGCAGCACCACAGGGTACTATGGCTACACCTTC.

J is TRBJ1-1 and V is TRBV28; 7 nucleotides align to TRBD1. The V gene's germline CDR1 is MDHEN and CDR2 SYDVKM. The CDR3 runs 15 residues. The V and J ends lost 5 bases and 1 base, in that order; junction bases with no gene match: 7. The CDR3 nucleotides are TGTGCCAGCAGTGCCTCCGGGACAGAGAACACTGAAGCTTTCTTT. The encoded protein is CASSASGTENTEAFF.

The chain couples TRBV19 to TRBJ2-4, with 8 bases that match TRBD2. The V gene end was trimmed by 3 bases and the J gene end by 6 bases; junction bases not matched to a gene: 7. Germline V gene sequence: CDR1 LNHDA, CDR2 SQIVND (reference sequence). This CDR3 has 15 amino acids. This CDR3 is CASSITAGVGNIQYF. The CDR3 nucleotides read TGTGCCAGTAGTATCACAGCGGGGGTGGGAAACATTCAGTACTTC.

The rearrangement links TRBV18 to TRBJ1-5; 7 bases match TRBD1. The CDR3 runs 16 residues. V dropped 3 bases and J dropped 2; count of bases not matched to a gene: 7. Germline V gives CDR1 KGHSH, CDR2 LQKENI. CDR3 region: CASSPTGVSRNQPQHF. The CDR3 nucleotides are TGTGCCAGCTCACCCACAGGGGTGAGCCGCAATCAGCCCCAGCATTTT.

The chain uses TRBV18 and TRBJ1-1; D gene ambiguous. CDR1 KGHSH and CDR2 LQKENI come from the germline V gene. The CDR3 loop spans 14 amino acids. Trimming took off 3 bases at V and 5 bases at J, with 13 bases between the two ends. The CDR3 region is CASSPAAGITEAFF. CDR3 nucleotides: TGTGCCAGCTCACCGGCGGCCGGCATTACTGAAGCTTTCTTT.

The genes are TRBV19 and TRBJ1-2; D call uncertain. Trimming pared 10 bases from V and 4 bases from J, leaving 10 bases between. Germline values: CDR1 LNHDA, CDR2 SQIVND (reference sequence). The CDR3 spans 11 residues. The CDR3 sequence is CAISAGYGYTF. The CDR3 DNA is TGTGCCATCTCAGCGGGCTATGGCTACACCTTC.

This clone was detected a few times. The chain joins TRBV19 to TRBJ2-7; D call uncertain. V shed 3 bases and J shed 2 bases, with 8 bases lying between them. This CDR3 has 13 residues. Germline V gene data show CDR1 as LNHDA and CDR2 as SQIVND (reference sequence). Written as DNA, the CDR3 is TGTGCCAGTAGTATCGGTCTTGCCTACGAGCAGTACTTC. Amino acid sequence: CASSIGLAYEQYF.

The chain links TRBV9 to TRBJ2-5; 12 positions match TRBD2. V was clipped by 4 bases and J by 4 bases; unmatched bases: 2. Germline loops: CDR1 SGDLS, CDR2 YYNGEE. The CDR3 consists of 14 residues. DNA for the CDR3: TGTGCCAGCAGCCCTAGCGGGGGGGTAGAGACCCAGTACTTC. This translates into CASSPSGGVETQYF.

The V and J genes are TRBV6-5 and TRBJ1-1; 7 bases align to TRBD1. This CDR3 is built from 13 residues. The J segment lost 6 bases and the V segment lost 6 bases, leaving 7 bases of the junction unmatched. Germline V CDR1 and CDR2: MNHEY, SVGAGI. The CDR3 loop is CASSFDRVAEAFF. The CDR3 bases are TGTGCCAGCAGCTTCGACAGGGTGGCTGAAGCTTTCTTT.

V is TRBV4-1 and J is TRBJ1-1; TRBD1 might be the D (5 bases). This CDR3 is built from 15 residues. The V gene lost 3 bases and the J gene lost 1 base, with 12 bases spanning the gap. Germline values: CDR1 MGHRA, CDR2 YSYEKL. CDR3 in DNA: TGCGCCAGCAGCCACGCCATTGACAGGAACACTGAAGCTTTCTTT. It translates to CASSHAIDRNTEAFF.

The chain uses TRBV6-1 and TRBJ1-2; 7 bases match TRBD1. The germline V gene encodes CDR1 MNHNS and CDR2 SASEGT. There are 14 residues in the CDR3. Germline trimming cut 2 bases from V and 5 bases from J; bases unmatched to any gene: 5. The CDR3 protein is CASSEWSGGYGYTF. As DNA, the CDR3 is TGTGCCAGCAGTGAATGGTCAGGGGGTTATGGCTACACCTTC.

The chain joins TRBV9 to TRBJ1-1; 9 bases line up with TRBD1. The CDR3 contains 15 residues. With V trimmed by 6 bases and J by 4 bases, 10 bases remained unmatched. Germline CDR1 and CDR2: SGDLS and YYNGEE. Written as DNA, the CDR3 is TGTGCCAGCACCAGGACAGGGGATGAGGTCACTGAAGCTTTCTTT. It codes for CASTRTGDEVTEAFF.

V is TRBV5-6 and J is TRBJ2-1; D unresolved. The CDR3 contains 15 residues. Trimming removed 3 bases from V and 4 bases from J, with 14 bases in between. CDR1 is SGHDT and CDR2 is YYEEEE in the germline V gene. The CDR3 DNA reads as TGTGCCAGCAGCTCCCGAGGTGTTGGGTACAATGAGCAGTTCTTC. Its translation: CASSSRGVGYNEQFF.

V and J are TRBV19 and TRBJ1-1; D might be TRBD1 (6 bases). Germline-derived CDR1 and CDR2 are LNHDA and SQIVND (reference sequence). Trimming removed 7 bases at V and 1 base at J, with 10 bases between. This CDR3 is 13 amino acids long. The CDR3 is CASTPGANTEAFF. CDR3 DNA sequence: TGTGCCAGTACCCCAGGGGCGAACACTGAAGCTTTCTTT.

V gene TRBV4-1 combines with J gene TRBJ1-2; TRBD1 is a possible D gene (5 bases). Trimming cost V 0 bases and J 6 bases, with 14 bases left between them. CDR3 length: 15 amino acids. Germline loops: CDR1 MGHRA, CDR2 YSYEKL. CDR3 DNA: TGCGCCAGCAGCCAAGATGTAGCAGGGCCGGATGGCTACACCTTC. It translates to CASSQDVAGPDGYTF.

The chain recombines TRBV6-6 with TRBJ1-1, with D maybe TRBD1 (5 bases). This CDR3 comprises 14 residues. Trimming removed 7 bases from V and 7 bases from J, with 19 bases in between. Germline V gives CDR1 MNHNY, CDR2 SVGAGI (reference sequence). CDR3 coding DNA: TGTGCCAGCACCATCCGGGGGGTTGAAGTTGAAGCTTTCTTT. Translating gives CASTIRGVEVEAFF.

This clone came up once. V and J are TRBV2 and TRBJ2-7; 8 nucleotides agree with TRBD1. The CDR3 is 13 residues long. Germline values: CDR1 SNHLY, CDR2 FYNNEI. Trimming took 6 bases from V and 6 from J; bases not matched to a gene: 7. The CDR3 loop is CASSLGQGGEQYF. As DNA, the CDR3 is TGTGCCAGCAGCCTCGGACAGGGTGGCGAGCAGTACTTC.

This clone was picked up a small number of times. CDR3 protein: CASSLDYYEQYF. In nucleotides, the CDR3 is TGTGCCAGCAGCTTAGATTACTACGAGCAGTACTTC. The chain employs TRBV7-9 and TRBJ2-7; no reliable D call. V lost 1 base to trimming and J lost 3 bases, with 4 bases between them. CDR1 SEHNR and CDR2 FQNEAQ come from the germline V gene (reference sequence). The CDR3 is made up of 12 amino acids.